This entry lists 8 T cell receptor beta chains sequenced from one sample in a study of T cells after yellow fever vaccination. TCRdb redid the calling of the 5' RACE reads with MiXCR, one entry per CDR3 protein. The table lists some 220,000 distinct CDR3 sequences, roughly 3.3% of them singletons, with about 3% in the top ten. Specimen: CD4+ T cells sorted from PBMCs, collected 10 days after the yellow fever booster vaccination. Receptor source: a man aged 18 to 29 who received the YFV17D yellow fever vaccine.

Many counts were recorded for this clonotype. The chain joins TRBV10-3 to TRBJ2-7, with D perhaps being TRBD1 or TRBD2 (6 bases each). V lost 11 bases to trimming and J lost 1 base, with 15 bases between them. The CDR3 consists of 13 residues. The V gene's germline CDR1 is ENHRY and CDR2 SYGVKD. CDR3 DNA: TGTGCCTCCGGCGGGACAAATTCCTACGAGCAGTACTTC. Protein product: CASGGTNSYEQYF.

J is TRBJ2-7 and V is TRBV24-1; D possibly corresponds to TRBD2 (5 bases). The V end lost 10 bases, the J end lost 5 bases, and 14 bases lay between the germline ends. The V gene's germline CDR1 is KGHDR and CDR2 SFDVKD. The CDR3 totals 12 residues. The CDR3, as DNA: TGTGCCACTTATCGGGGTTTAGACGAGCAGTACGTC. Its protein is CATYRGLDEQYV.

This clonotype was recorded many times. The rearrangement joins TRBV7-2 to TRBJ2-1; TRBD2 aligns across 13 bases. CDR3 length equals 15 residues. V lost 5 bases and J lost 4; bases outside the gene matches: 2. CDR1 is SGHTA and CDR2 is FQGNSA in the germline V gene. The CDR3 bases are TGTGCCAGCAGCCCGACTAGCGGGGGGTACAATGAGCAGTTCTTC. Encoded protein: CASSPTSGGYNEQFF. The variable domain in full, with the rest retrieved from reference TRBV7-2 and TRBJ2-1, is GAGVSQSPSNKVTEKGKDVELRCDPISGHTALYWYRQSLGQGLEFLIYFQGNSAPDKSGLPSDRFSAERTGGSVSTLTIQRTQQEDSAVYLCASSPTSGGYNEQFFGPGTRLTVL.

This clonotype has ten or more counts. The gene calls are TRBV7-8 and TRBJ2-1; D gene ambiguous. Trimming took 3 bases from V and 0 from J, leaving 9 bases between them. CDR3 length: 15 amino acids. Germline lookup yields CDR1 SGHVS and CDR2 FQNEAQ. CDR3 nucleotides: TGTGCCAGCAGCTTGGGTCAGGCCTCCTACAATGAGCAGTTCTTC. It encodes CASSLGQASYNEQFF. Complete variable domain (other parts from reference TRBV7-8 and TRBJ2-1): GAGVSQSPRYKVAKRGQDVALRCDPISGHVSLFWYQQALGQGPEFLTYFQNEAQLDKSGLPSDRFFAERPEGSVSTLKIQRTQQEDSAVYLCASSLGQASYNEQFFGPGTRLTVL.

This clonotype was seen repeatedly, ten times or more. The V call is TRBV28, the J call TRBJ1-4, with a tentative D call TRBD1 (5 bases). CDR3 length: 17 residues. V lost 3 bases and J lost 2, with 16 bases in between. CDR1 and CDR2 from the germline V gene are MDHEN and SYDVKM. In DNA form, the CDR3 reads TGTGCCAGCAGTTTCTCACCCCAGGGTTCGACTAATGAAAAACTGTTTTTT. As protein: CASSFSPQGSTNEKLFF. Supplemented by reference TRBV28 and TRBJ1-4, the full variable domain reads DVKVTQSSRYLVKRTGEKVFLECVQDMDHENMFWYRQDPGLGLRLIYFSYDVKMKEKGDIPEGYSVSREKKERFSLILESASTNQTSMYLCASSFSPQGSTNEKLFFGSGTQLSVL.

This clonotype was counted ten times or more. V gene TRBV4-3 combines with J gene TRBJ2-2, with D maybe TRBD2 (6 bases). The CDR3 runs 14 residues. Trimming cost V 4 bases and J 4 bases, with 10 bases left between them. Germline CDR1 is LGHNA and CDR2 is YSLEER. The CDR3: CASSPREITGELFF. CDR3 nucleotides: TGCGCCAGCAGCCCCCGGGAGATCACCGGGGAGCTGTTTTTT.

The rearrangement links TRBV5-1 to TRBJ1-2; D is unclear. The CDR3 contains 14 residues. V lost 4 bases to trimming and J lost 1 base, with 11 bases between them. Germline lookup yields CDR1 SGHRS and CDR2 YFSETQ. CDR3 in amino acids: CASSPGGGNYGYTF. The CDR3 DNA reads as TGCGCCAGCAGCCCTGGAGGCGGTAACTATGGCTACACCTTC.

This clonotype was observed at least ten times. V usage is TRBV7-2 and J usage is TRBJ2-1, with 7 bases aligning to TRBD2. Germline CDR1 and CDR2: SGHTA and FQGNSA. With V trimmed by 5 bases and J by 9 bases, 10 bases remained unmatched. The CDR3 runs to 14 residues. DNA for the CDR3: TGTGCCAGCAGCCCTGGGCGCGGGGGTATTGAGCAGTTCTTC. Protein product: CASSPGRGGIEQFF.